This TCR beta chain was observed in a study of cytomegalovirus exposure and HLA in healthy donors. Broader study findings: In an earlier analysis, in about 530 donors, most V segments appeared productive either ~87% or ~30% of the time. Across all donors, roughly uniform sequencing depth was an assumption of the presence/absence analyses. The authors later found TCR association rates varying by HLA locus, with DRB1 most and HLA-C fewest.

Germline V lookup: CDR1 GTSNPN, CDR2 SVGIG (reference sequence). CDR3 size: 16 residues. V shed 3 bases and J 11 bases; nucleotides not matched to a gene: 17. The PCR ran on 60 Vbeta and 13 Jbeta primers. Repertoires were generated with immunoSEQ multiplex PCR, while TCRdb's copy carries only in-frame clones and drops some. The sample records some 140,000 clones, around 75% being singletons. A remark on this clone: The antigen is not known.

Source material: PBMCs. The chain has TRBV30 and TRBJ1-4, with 8 bases fitting TRBD1. The source of this sequence is a man in his thirties or forties in good health and CMV-seronegative. The CDR3 loop is CAWSVTGAGQVGKLFF. CDR3 DNA sequence: TGTGCCTGGAGCGTCACTGGGGCGGGACAGGTGGGGAAACTGTTTTTT.